This T cell receptor (beta chain) was documented in a study of PD-L1 blockade in urothelial cancer. Study overall: In about 2014 therapy began: atezolizumab 1,200 mg intravenously every 3 weeks. Blood analyses occurred 3 weeks (second dose) and 6 weeks post treatment start. Males with bladder-origin urothelial cancer constituted twenty-five of 29 patients.

Sequencing was performed with immunoSEQ multiplex PCR; in TCRdb, only in-frame clones are kept and a portion is missing. The data contain around 25,000 clones, about 83% of them seen just once; the ten biggest clones take up roughly 3.2%. Germline CDR1 and CDR2: GTSNPN and SVGIG (reference sequence). This CDR3 contains 12 residues. Losses at the gene ends were 3 bases for V and 3 bases for J; bases not matched to a gene: 1. The sample here was PBMCs, taken around atezolizumab (anti-PD-L1) treatment. This TCR was recovered from a man aged 45-60 years with urothelial cancer. The rearrangement joins TRBV30 to TRBJ2-7; 8 nucleotides agree with TRBD1. CDR3 sequence: CAWRTGGYEQYF. CDR3 coding DNA: TGTGCCTGGAGAACAGGGGGCTACGAGCAGTACTTC.